The entry that follows covers one TCR beta chain sequence. This clonotype was seen more than once but under ten times. Its antigen is still unknown. There are no base qualities to consult, and no much larger clone falls within one base. The TCR beta CDR3 regions were amplified from RNA transcripts. For the first round of RT-PCR on the TCR CDR3, the HTBI primer set was used together with the Qiagen OneStep RT-PCR kit. The libraries were constructed in a second round of multiplex PCR and then size-selected and purified. Paired-end sequencing of the libraries was performed with 100 bp reads on an Illumina HiSeq2000. As for the authors' bioinformatics: SOAPnuke was used to process the raw data, with reads discarded if the reads contained adapters or uncalled bases, had a mean Phred below 15, or lacked an exact constant-primer or identifier match. COPE v1.2.5 was used to merge the high-quality paired reads, and each unique nucleotide sequence was defined as a clonotype. MiTCR v1.1 was used to align the clonotypes against IMGT TRBV, TRBD and TRBJ reference segments. The analysis included only V-J combinations with a frequency above 0.0001, which together covered 99% to 99.2% of the repertoires. The TCS score was defined as the ratio of F50 (clonal expansion) to E x V (chaos), calculated using BLOSUM62-based TCRdist between CDR3 peptides within each V-J. Welch's t-statistics and random forest reduced several hundred V-J features to 13, which were used in a naive Bayes classifier (R e1071). TCRdb reworked the public reads: Q25 trimming with fastp, MiXCR clone assembly, productive beta chains retained. A single entry per CDR3 protein holds the most common genes and DNA from its merged rows. These V and J calls originate from TCRdb's pipeline instead of the authors' own analysis. Present in this sample are around 400,000 distinct CDR3 sequences, about 25% of which were seen just once. The ten most abundant clones make up about 73% of the sample.

Graves' hyperthyroidism was defined as stable when no progression to ophthalmopathy occurred over 18 months of follow-up. The hyperthyroidism patients were between 18 and 65 years old and newly diagnosed, with a disease duration of less than 2 months. The study excluded patients with uncontrolled infections, other autoimmune diseases, pregnancy or lactation. Diagnoses were established on the basis of clinical symptoms, serum thyroxine and TRAb, thyroid ultrasound, and orbital computed tomography. Ficoll-Paque density gradient centrifugation was used to isolate PBMCs from 8.5 to 10 ml of fresh peripheral blood. Total RNA was extracted with Trizol reagent, and quality was checked on an Agilent 2100 Bioanalyzer. This sample stems from a study of T cells in Graves' hyperthyroidism and ophthalmopathy (dated by TCRdb to the late 2010s). Background on the whole study: Peripheral blood samples were taken at the time of initial diagnosis, prior to any treatment. TCR Vbeta CDR3 sequencing of 135 peripheral blood samples (over 40 ophthalmopathy, 75 to 85 hyperthyroidism and roughly 17 progressor patients) is reported in the paper. Once sampling was done, hyperthyroidism patients were given methimazole at a starting dose of 30 mg daily, whereas ophthalmopathy patients were given high-dose intravenous methylprednisolone. To identify TCR V-J signatures that set the groups apart, the researchers used a discovery cohort of more than 95 patients, made up of around 40 with Graves' ophthalmopathy and 57 with stable Graves' hyperthyroidism. Prospective prediction of ophthalmopathy was tested in an independent validation cohort consisting of 18 to 20 hyperthyroidism patients and 15 or so patients who later progressed to ophthalmopathy. Thyroid tissue and blood T-cell repertoires from six Graves' hyperthyroidism patients were also compared in the study. The 100 or so discovery patients were randomly divided into training and test sets at a 7:3 ratio. What the research found in general, with its limitations: In cross-validation, a model built on a 13 V-J signature told ophthalmopathy apart from stable hyperthyroidism with 85% to 90% sensitivity and roughly 82% specificity, and in testing the same model reached 80%/75%. Most expanded thyroid clonotypes (frequency above 0.001) were also found in blood, which suggests that blood repertoires may mirror thyroid immune responses. In validation, the model predicted progression to ophthalmopathy a median of approximately 6.3 months before onset, with roughly 68% sensitivity and 72.22% specificity. Sample size was not statistically predetermined, and investigators were not blinded to group allocation.

Measured from the cysteine to the phenylalanine, the CDR3 is 12 residues long. The sequence is cut down to CDR3 DNA, 36 bases in frame from base 1. The CDR1 and CDR2 encoded by the germline V gene are ENHRY and SYGVKD. Between the V and J ends, shortened by 2 bases and 4 bases respectively, the junction contains 3 bases. The rearrangement combines TRBV10-3 with TRBJ1-5; no D segment can be confidently identified. Sequencing was performed on blood. The sequence was collected from a man aged 50 or older with Graves' hyperthyroidism. CDR3 loop: CAISETNQPQHF. The DNA sequence reads TGTGCCATCAGTGAGACGAATCAGCCCCAGCATTTT.